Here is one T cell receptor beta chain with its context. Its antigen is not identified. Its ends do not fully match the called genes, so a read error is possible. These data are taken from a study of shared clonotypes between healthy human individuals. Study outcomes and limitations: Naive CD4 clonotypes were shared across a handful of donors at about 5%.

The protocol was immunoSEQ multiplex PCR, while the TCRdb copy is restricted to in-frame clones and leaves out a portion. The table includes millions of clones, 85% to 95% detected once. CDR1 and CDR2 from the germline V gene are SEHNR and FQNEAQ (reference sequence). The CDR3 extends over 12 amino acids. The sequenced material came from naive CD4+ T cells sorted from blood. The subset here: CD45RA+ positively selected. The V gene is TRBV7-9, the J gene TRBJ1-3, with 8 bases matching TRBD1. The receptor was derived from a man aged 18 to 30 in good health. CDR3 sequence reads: CANSPQTGEVGF. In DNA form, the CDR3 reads TGTGCCAACAGCCCCCAGACAGGGGAGGTTGGTTTT.